The clone carrying this T cell receptor (beta chain) was seen at least ten times. What it binds is not known. The source of the sample is a study of human T cells and chemical hapten exposure. TCRdb recomputed calls from the RACE reads with MiXCR, one row per CDR3 protein. The sample records over 85,000 distinct CDR3 sequences, about an eighth being singletons. Study-level points and caveats: Patch test score rose with PT1 expanded TCR count, significant at thresholds 8, 16 and 32, not 4.

The germline gives CDR1 SQVTM, CDR2 ANQGSEA. Trimming took off 7 bases at V and 5 bases at J, with 14 bases between the two ends. The CDR3 is 12 amino acids. Time point here: patch test 1, 2 weeks after DPC sensitization. Described treatment: therapeutic diphenylcyclopropenone sensitization with weekly scalp DPC. Investigators collected blood before applying each patch test. Participating donors were patients with alopecia, aged 18 to 70 years, considered appropriate candidates for DPC. The clonotype originates from a woman aged 40 to 55 with alopecia areata. Some clones in this sample may be carry-over from other donors' samples. The sequencing used whole blood, collected in connection with sensitization to the hapten diphenylcyclopropenone (DPC). The V gene is TRBV29-1, the J gene TRBJ2-5; weak D call: TRBD1 (5 bases). CDR3 nucleotide sequence: TGCAGCGCTGTGACAGTAGGGGAGACCCAGTACTTC. Residues: CSAVTVGETQYF.